The present entry profiles one T cell receptor beta chain with its context. This clonotype occurred a few times. Its antigen is still unknown. Base-call qualities are not available, and no considerably larger clone is one nucleotide away. PBMCs were isolated by Ficoll-Paque density gradient centrifugation. This sample is part of a study of T-cell memory formation after mild COVID-19 (dated by TCRdb to 2020 to 2022). For the wider study: Most TCR sequence clusters were specific to one of the two donors. T-cell clones expanding and contracting after mild COVID-19 in a couple of donors were tracked by longitudinal TCRalpha and TCRbeta repertoire sequencing. The cohort comprised two young, previously healthy adult volunteers, one female and one male.

Including the terminal cysteine and phenylalanine, the CDR3 comprises 11 residues. The DNA shown is the 33-base CDR3, in frame from base 1. The V and J ends are trimmed by 10 bases and 3 bases, leaving 7 bases between them. For CDR1 and CDR2, the germline V gene lists SNHLY and FYNNEI. The full study reports these points: Only two mild cases were covered in the study, and larger cohorts including severe cases with pre-infection samples were considered necessary. The detection of some responding clones in pre-infection memory suggests that pre-existing cross-reactive memory T cells joined the SARS-CoV-2 response. Clones that contracted from day 15 to 85 showed balanced CD4/CD8 phenotypes, whereas a second wave of clones that expanded from day 15 to 37 leaned towards CD4+. Contracting CD4+ clones were found mainly in CM and EM memory subsets, while CD8+ clones were enriched in EMRA. SARS-CoV-2 specificity was not confirmed for the second-wave clones peaking on day 37.

Sequencer: Illumina NovaSeq 6000. Using 5'RACE with constant-segment primers, TCRalpha and TCRbeta cDNA libraries were constructed, with sample barcodes and unique molecular identifiers added in the process. Trizol reagent was used to extract RNA from every sample. Library amplification was performed in two PCR steps, and a second sample barcode and Illumina TruSeq adapters were introduced in the second step. The libraries were sequenced on an Illumina NovaSeq using 2 x 150 bp paired-end reads. On the authors' methods: Reads were demultiplexed and collapsed into UMI-guided consensus sequences with migec v1.2.7. Using mixcr v2.1.11, UMI consensuses were aligned to TRA and TRB V and J templates and then assembled into clonotypes. Clonotypes were classified as expanded or contracted when called significant by both edgeR and NoisET, with noise models trained on biological replicates. For edgeR calls, a false discovery rate-adjusted p below 0.01 and a log2 fold-change threshold of 1 were applied. As an exploratory analysis of dynamics, max-normalized trajectories of the 1000 most abundant clonotypes were examined with PCA combined with hierarchical clustering. The CD4 or CD8 phenotype of responding clones was assigned using the separately sequenced CD4+ and CD8+ repertoires. TCRdb trimmed the raw reads at Q25, called clones with MiXCR and kept productive beta chains. Rows with one shared CDR3 protein collapse into an entry with the most common genes and DNA. It is TCRdb's table, rather than the study itself, that gives the V and J calls and clone size. The sample records roughly 89,000 distinct CDR3 sequences, over 13% of which are singletons. 39% of the sample lies in the top ten.

The specimen sequenced was PBMCs or a T cell subset sorted from them (not recorded which). This clonotype originated in a man between 18 and 35 years old who had mild COVID-19 (a few samples of this study predate the infection). The sample titles of this study are shuffled in the database, so cell type and time point are left out; the donor was told from shared clones. Recombination joined TRBV2 with TRBJ2-1, with no confident D gene call. This receptor carries the CDR3 CATLGYNEQFF. Here is the DNA: TGTGCCACCCTAGGCTACAATGAGCAGTTCTTC.